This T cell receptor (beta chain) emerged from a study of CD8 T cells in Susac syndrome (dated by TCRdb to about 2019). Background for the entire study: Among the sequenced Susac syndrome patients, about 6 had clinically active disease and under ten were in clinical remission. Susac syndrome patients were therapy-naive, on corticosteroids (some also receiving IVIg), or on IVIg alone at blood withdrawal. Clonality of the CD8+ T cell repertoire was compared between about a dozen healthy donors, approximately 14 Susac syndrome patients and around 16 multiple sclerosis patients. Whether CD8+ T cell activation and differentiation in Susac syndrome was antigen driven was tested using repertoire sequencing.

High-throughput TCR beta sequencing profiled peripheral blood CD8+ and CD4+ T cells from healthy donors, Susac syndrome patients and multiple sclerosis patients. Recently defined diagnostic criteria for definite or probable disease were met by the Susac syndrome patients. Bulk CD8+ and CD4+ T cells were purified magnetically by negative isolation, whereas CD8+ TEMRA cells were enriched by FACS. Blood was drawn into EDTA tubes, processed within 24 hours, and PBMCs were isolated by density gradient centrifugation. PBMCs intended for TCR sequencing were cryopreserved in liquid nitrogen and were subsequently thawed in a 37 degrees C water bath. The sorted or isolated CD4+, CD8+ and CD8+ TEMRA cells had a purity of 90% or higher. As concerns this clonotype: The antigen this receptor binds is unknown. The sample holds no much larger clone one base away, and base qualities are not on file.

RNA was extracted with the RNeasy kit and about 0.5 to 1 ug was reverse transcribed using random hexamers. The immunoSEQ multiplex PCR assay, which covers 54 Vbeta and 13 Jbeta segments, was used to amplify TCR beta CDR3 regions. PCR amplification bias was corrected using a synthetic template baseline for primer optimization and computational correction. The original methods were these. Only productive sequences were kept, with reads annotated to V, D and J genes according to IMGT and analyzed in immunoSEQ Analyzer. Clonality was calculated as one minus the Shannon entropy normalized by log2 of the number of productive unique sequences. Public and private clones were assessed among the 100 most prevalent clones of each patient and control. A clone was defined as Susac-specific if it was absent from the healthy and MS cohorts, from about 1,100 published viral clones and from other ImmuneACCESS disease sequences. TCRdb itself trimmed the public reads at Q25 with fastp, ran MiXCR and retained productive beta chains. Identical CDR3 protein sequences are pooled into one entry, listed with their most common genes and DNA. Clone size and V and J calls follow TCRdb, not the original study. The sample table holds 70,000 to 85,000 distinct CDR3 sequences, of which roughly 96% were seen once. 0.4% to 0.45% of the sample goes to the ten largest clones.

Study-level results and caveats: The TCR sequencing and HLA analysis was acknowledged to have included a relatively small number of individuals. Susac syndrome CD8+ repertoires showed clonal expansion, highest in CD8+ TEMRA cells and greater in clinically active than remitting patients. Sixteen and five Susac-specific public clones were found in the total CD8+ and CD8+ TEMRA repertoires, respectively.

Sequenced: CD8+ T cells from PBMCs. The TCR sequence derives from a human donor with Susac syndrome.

For the CDR3, the sequence is CASRISGGSKNIQYF. The DNA sequence reads TGTGCCAGCAGGATCTCAGGGGGATCCAAAAACATTCAGTACTTC. The sequence links TRBV27 to TRBJ2-4; 7 bases in the junction line up with TRBD1. The CDR3 spans 15 residues, from the cysteine through the phenylalanine. Kept here is only the CDR3 DNA, which spans 45 bases and is read in frame from base 1. Via the germline V gene (reference sequence), CDR1 is MNHEY and CDR2 SMNVEV. V is cut back by 6 bases and J by 2 bases, with 7 bases in the junction unmatched.